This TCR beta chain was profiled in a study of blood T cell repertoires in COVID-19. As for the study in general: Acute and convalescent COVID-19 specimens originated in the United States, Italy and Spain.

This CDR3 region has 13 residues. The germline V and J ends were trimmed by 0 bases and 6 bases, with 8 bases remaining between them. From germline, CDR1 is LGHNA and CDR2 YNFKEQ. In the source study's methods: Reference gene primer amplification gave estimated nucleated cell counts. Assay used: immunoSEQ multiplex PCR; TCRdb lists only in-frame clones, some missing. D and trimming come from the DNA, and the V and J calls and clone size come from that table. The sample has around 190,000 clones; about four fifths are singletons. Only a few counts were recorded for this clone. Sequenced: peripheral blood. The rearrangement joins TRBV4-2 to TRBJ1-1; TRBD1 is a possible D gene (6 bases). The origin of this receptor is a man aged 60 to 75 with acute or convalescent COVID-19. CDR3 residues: CASSQDHRAEAFF. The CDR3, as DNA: TGTGCCAGCAGCCAAGATCACAGGGCTGAAGCTTTCTTT.